These 27 T cell receptor beta chains were sequenced from one sample in a study of identical twins. TCRdb redid the calling of the 5' RACE reads with MiXCR, one entry per CDR3 protein. In the table there are roughly 480,000 distinct CDR3 sequences, 24% of which are singletons. The sample also formed part of further work on T cells expressing NK-cell markers.

The sequenced sample consisted of CD4+ T cells sorted from blood. The receptors were gathered from a woman in her late teens or twenties in good health.

The V and J genes are TRBV20-1 and TRBJ2-2; D not certain. Trimming pared 2 bases from V and 2 bases from J, leaving 12 bases between. Germline V gives CDR1 DFQATT, CDR2 SNEGSKA (reference sequence). This CDR3 contains 15 residues. The CDR3: CSARLRTDNTGELFF. CDR3 DNA: TGCAGTGCTAGATTAAGGACGGATAACACCGGGGAGCTGTTTTTT.

This clonotype was observed many times. This chain joins TRBV29-1 and TRBJ2-7, with 9 bases fitting TRBD2. Germline lookup yields CDR1 SQVTM and CDR2 ANQGSEA. The length of the CDR3 is 14 residues. The trim removed 4 bases at V and 5 bases at J, leaving 9 bases unmatched. CDR3 DNA sequence: TGCAGCGTTGGGACCGGGACTAGCACCGACGAGCAGTACTTC. This gives the protein CSVGTGTSTDEQYF.

The chain uses TRBV11-2 and TRBJ2-5; TRBD2 agrees at 8 bases. Per germline, CDR1 SGHAT and CDR2 FQNNGV. J lost 1 base, V lost 5 bases, and 12 bases had no gene match. The CDR3 loop spans 17 amino acids. The DNA for the CDR3 is TGTGCCAGCAGCGAGAGACTAGGCGGGGGGACCCAAGAGACCCAGTACTTC. As protein: CASSERLGGGTQETQYF.

This clonotype was detected only a few times. This rearrangement joins TRBV20-1 to TRBJ2-7, with D possibly matching TRBD2 (5 bases). The CDR3 is made up of 10 amino acids. Trimming left V 7 bases short and J 10 bases short, with 14 bases between. Germline V CDR1 and CDR2: DFQATT, SNEGSKA (reference sequence). The chain's CDR3 is CSVAGGRQYF. CDR3 nucleotide sequence: TGCAGTGTTGCTGGCGGGCGACAGTACTTC.

V is TRBV2 and J is TRBJ2-3, with 8 bases that match TRBD1. The CDR3 consists of 13 residues. Germline CDR1 SNHLY, CDR2 FYNNEI. The ends lost 10 bases at V and 0 bases at J; junction bases unmatched: 3. The CDR3 spells CATDRGSTDTQYF. In DNA form, the CDR3 reads TGTGCCACTGACAGGGGAAGCACAGATACGCAGTATTTT.

This clonotype was counted only a few times. The rearrangement links TRBV3-1 to TRBJ1-2, with 7 positions matching TRBD1. CDR3 length equals 14 residues. The germline gives CDR1 LGHDT, CDR2 YNNKEL (reference sequence). J lost 8 bases, V lost 3 bases, and 9 bases had no gene match. CDR3 DNA: TGTGCCAGCAGCCAGGGACAGAGCCGGGGAGGCTACACCTTC. Amino acids: CASSQGQSRGGYTF.

In its sample, this clonotype was seen a few times. The chain carries TRBV7-6 and TRBJ2-1, with 13 bases identical to TRBD2. CDR1 SGHVS and CDR2 FNYEAQ come from the germline V gene. The CDR3 loop spans 16 amino acids. V dropped 5 bases and J dropped 5; count of bases not matched to a gene: 6. The DNA for the CDR3 is TGTGCCAGCAGCCATGGACTAGCGGGAGCGCACAATGAGCAGTTCTTC. Its protein product is CASSHGLAGAHNEQFF.

This chain connects TRBV2 to TRBJ2-2; 7 bases map to TRBD2. The germline CDR1 and CDR2 sequences are SNHLY and FYNNEI. The CDR3 consists of 15 residues. With V trimmed by 2 bases and J by 5 bases, 5 bases remained unmatched. CDR3 sequence reads: CASSETGGGTGELFF. The CDR3 DNA follows: TGTGCCAGCAGTGAAACTGGGGGGGGGACCGGGGAGCTGTTTTTT. The variable domain in full, completed from reference TRBV2 and TRBJ2-2, reads EPEVTQTPSHQVTQMGQEVILRCVPISNHLYFYWYRQILGQKVEFLVSFYNNEISEKSEIFDDQFSVERPDGSNFTLKIRSTKLEDSAMYFCASSETGGGTGELFFGEGSRLTVL.

The CDR3 protein is CASGGTGTHEQYF. CDR3 in DNA: TGTGCCAGCGGGGGGACAGGGACCCACGAGCAGTACTTC. This chain joins TRBV6-2 or TRBV6-3 and TRBJ2-7; 9 nucleotides agree with TRBD1. Germline CDR1 MNHEY, CDR2 SVGEGT. The CDR3 has 13 amino acids. Trimming took 8 bases from V and 5 from J; bases not matched to a gene: 7.

V is TRBV5-1 and J is TRBJ2-1, with TRBD2 as a possible D gene (6 bases). This CDR3 is 16 amino acids long. Trimming took 4 bases from V and 4 from J, leaving 18 bases between them. Germline CDR1 SGHRS, CDR2 YFSETQ. The CDR3 DNA reads TGCGCCAGCAGCGATGGCCTCGGGGGTCCATACAATGAGCAGTTCTTC. Protein product: CASSDGLGGPYNEQFF.

The rearrangement uses TRBV27 and TRBJ2-1; TRBD2 agrees at 7 bases. This CDR3 is 15 amino acids long. The germline gives CDR1 MNHEY, CDR2 SMNVEV (reference sequence). Unmatched junction bases numbered 8, after V lost 5 bases and J lost 4 bases. CDR3 protein: CASSARLAWYNEQFF. CDR3 nucleotide sequence: TGTGCCAGCAGTGCACGACTAGCTTGGTACAATGAGCAGTTCTTC.

This chain joins TRBV28 and TRBJ2-2; 10 bases line up with TRBD1. J lost 0 bases, V lost 6 bases, and 4 bases had no gene match. The CDR3 has 16 residues. Germline loops: CDR1 MDHEN, CDR2 SYDVKM. This CDR3 reads CASSRGQGANTGELFF. The CDR3 DNA reads as TGTGCCAGCAGCCGAGGACAGGGGGCGAACACCGGGGAGCTGTTTTTT.

This clonotype showed up just a few times. The gene calls are TRBV24-1 and TRBJ2-3, with 10 positions matching TRBD2. J lost 6 bases, V lost 6 bases, and 2 bases had no gene match. Per germline, CDR1 KGHDR and CDR2 SFDVKD. There are 13 residues in the CDR3. CDR3 loop: CATSLAGEDTQYF. The CDR3 DNA is TGTGCCACCAGTCTAGCGGGAGAGGATACGCAGTATTTT.

This clonotype was found a few times. The rearrangement links TRBV10-3 to TRBJ2-1; D unresolved. Germline CDR1 reads ENHRY; CDR2 reads SYGVKD. CDR3 length: 11 amino acids. Trimming pared 4 bases from V and 9 bases from J, leaving 7 bases between. CDR3 sequence reads: CAISAGREQFF. In DNA form, the CDR3 reads TGTGCCATCAGTGCCGGGCGTGAGCAGTTCTTC.

The CDR3 sequence is CSAKGGSHEQYF. The CDR3 DNA sequence: TGCAGTGCCAAGGGGGGGTCCCACGAGCAGTACTTC. The rearrangement joins TRBV20-1 to TRBJ2-7; a weak D match, TRBD2 (7 bases). CDR1 is DFQATT, CDR2 SNEGSKA, per germline (reference sequence). With 6 bases removed from V and 5 bases from J, the gap between germline ends came to 14 bases. The CDR3 contains 12 residues.

A word on this clonotype: Germline is not matched at one junction end, which may reflect a read error. The chain combines TRBV11-1 with TRBJ2-6, with D perhaps matching TRBD1 (7 bases). Germline V gene lookup returns CDR1 SGHAT and CDR2 FQDESV (reference sequence). The CDR3 has 20 amino acids. The CDR3 spells CASSSSDGGQPLTGANVLTF. For the CDR3, the DNA is TGTGCCAGCAGCTCCTCTGACGGGGGACAGCCGCTTACTGGGGCCAACGTCCTGACCTTC.

CDR3 DNA: TGCGCCAGCAGCCACGATCGGGGGGGATCGAACACCGGGGAGCTGTTTTTT. Translating it yields CASSHDRGGSNTGELFF. The J gene is TRBJ2-2, the V gene TRBV4-3; 8 bases align to TRBD2. The CDR3 totals 17 residues. The V segment lost 3 bases and the J segment 0 bases; nucleotides outside the gene matches: 6. Germline V gene sequence: CDR1 LGHNA, CDR2 YSLEER.

The chain is built from TRBV9 and TRBJ2-7; weak D call: TRBD2 (5 bases). There are 14 residues in the CDR3. Germline V CDR1 and CDR2: SGDLS, YYNGEE. The V end was cut by 4 bases, the J end by 6 bases, with 17 bases between. For the CDR3, the DNA is TGTGCCAGCAGCCGAAGAACGACTGGGAGCGAGCAGTACTTC. As protein: CASSRRTTGSEQYF. Full variable domain (missing parts from reference TRBV9 and TRBJ2-7): DSGVTQTPKHLITATGQRVTLRCSPRSGDLSVYWYQQSLDQGLQFLIQYYNGEERAKGNILERFSAQQFPDLHSELNLSSLELGDSALYFCASSRRTTGSEQYFGPGTRLTVT.

V is TRBV5-1 and J is TRBJ2-1, with D perhaps given as TRBD1 or TRBD2 (6 bases each). The CDR3 is made up of 18 amino acids. CDR1 is SGHRS and CDR2 is YFSETQ in the germline V gene. V lost 2 bases and J 6 bases, leaving 24 bases between the germline ends. CDR3 sequence (DNA): TGCGCCAGCAGCTTAGTGGGGGGCCAGTCTAGCGCCTTCAATGAGCAGTTCTTC. As protein: CASSLVGGQSSAFNEQFF.

The J gene is TRBJ2-3, the V gene TRBV5-1; 8 bases are shared with TRBD1. The CDR3 contains 16 residues. Germline V lookup: CDR1 SGHRS, CDR2 YFSETQ. The junction had 11 bases not matched to a gene; V was cut back by 4 bases and J by 4 bases. The CDR3 loop is CASSPEPGGLADTQYF. DNA for the CDR3: TGCGCCAGCAGCCCGGAGCCAGGGGGCCTAGCAGATACGCAGTATTTT. The full variable domain, with the rest looked up from reference TRBV5-1 and TRBJ2-3, is KAGVTQTPRYLIKTRGQQVTLSCSPISGHRSVSWYQQTPGQGLQFLFEYFSETQRNKGNFPGRFSGRQFSNSRSEMNVSTLELGDSALYLCASSPEPGGLADTQYFGPGTRLTVL.

This sequence joins TRBV7-7 and TRBJ2-5, with D uncertain. V dropped 1 base and J dropped 4 bases, with 7 bases sitting between them. Germline V gene lookup returns CDR1 SSHAT and CDR2 FNYEAQ (reference sequence). This CDR3 has 13 residues. The CDR3 coding sequence is TGTGCCAGCAGCTTAGGTCGCCTAGAGACCCAGTACTTC. It specifies CASSLGRLETQYF.

This clonotype has a handful of counts. The chain links TRBV5-1 to TRBJ2-1; 8 bases align to TRBD2. The V segment lost 0 bases and the J segment 6 bases; nucleotides outside the gene matches: 2. The CDR3 is 14 residues long. Germline V lookup: CDR1 SGHRS, CDR2 YFSETQ. The CDR3 sequence is CASSLERGGNEQFF. The CDR3 DNA follows: TGCGCCAGCAGCTTGGAACGGGGGGGCAATGAGCAGTTCTTC.

Only a few counts were recorded for this clonotype. The V gene is TRBV5-1, the J gene TRBJ2-7; 10 bases map to TRBD1. Per the germline V gene, CDR1 is SGHRS and CDR2 is YFSETQ. CDR3 length: 15 amino acids. V gave up 2 bases and J gave up 2 bases; unmatched junction bases: 4. CDR3 in DNA: TGCGCCAGCAGCTTATCCGGGACAGGGGCCTACGAGCAGTACTTC. Protein product: CASSLSGTGAYEQYF.

The table lists this clonotype with a few counts. The V call is TRBV12-3 or TRBV12-4, the J call TRBJ2-2, with 8 bases that match TRBD2. The CDR3 is 13 amino acids. Trimming cost V 5 bases and J 6 bases; bases outside gene matches: 2. CDR3 protein: CASSRGGSGELFF. The DNA for the CDR3 is TGTGCCAGCAGTCGGGGGGGGTCCGGGGAGCTGTTTTTT.

This rearrangement joins TRBV5-1 to TRBJ2-3, with 12 bases lining up with TRBD1. This CDR3 contains 18 residues. Losses at the gene ends were 6 bases for V and 4 bases for J; bases not matched to a gene: 15. Germline V gene data show CDR1 as SGHRS and CDR2 as YFSETQ. The CDR3 region is CASNLRDRGLGGADTQYF. DNA of the CDR3: TGCGCCAGCAACCTTCGGGACAGGGGGCTTGGGGGCGCAGATACGCAGTATTTT.

Ten or more counts support this clonotype. The J gene is TRBJ1-6, the V gene TRBV5-1; TRBD1 is a possible D gene (6 bases). The germline CDR1 and CDR2 sequences are SGHRS and YFSETQ. Trimming removed 0 bases from V and 9 bases from J, with 13 bases in between. This CDR3 is built from 15 residues. The CDR3 here is CASSLERRGGSPLHF. CDR3 nucleotides: TGCGCCAGCAGCTTGGAGCGCAGGGGAGGTTCACCCCTCCACTTT.

The chain uses TRBV12-3 or TRBV12-4 and TRBJ1-1; 7 bases match TRBD1. This CDR3 has 11 amino acids. The junction had 5 bases not matched to a gene; V was cut back by 6 bases and J by 10 bases. CDR3 nucleotides: TGTGCCAGCAGCCCGAGGACAGGAGCTTTCTTT. Its protein is CASSPRTGAFF.